This TCR beta chain was sequenced during a study of chemoradiotherapy in HPV16-positive cancers. General study results and limits: For HPV16-positive patients, expanding HPV-responsive T cells associated with longer recurrence-free survival. During treatment, candidate HPV-specific clones and E7-related motifs expanded in tumor.

V lost 7 bases and J lost 0; bases outside the gene matches: 11. Germline CDR1 is MNHEY and CDR2 is SMNVEV (reference sequence). The CDR3 is 18 residues long. Over chemoradiotherapy, repertoires were sampled more than once. Here immunoSEQ multiplex PCR was the method, and the copy in TCRdb shows in-frame clones only, minus some. Counted here are thousands of clones, about four fifths occurring once; the ten biggest clones make up roughly a fifth. For this clone: Its target is unknown.

Sampling was performed from a patient who underwent chemoradiotherapy. The rearrangement links TRBV27 to TRBJ2-6, with TRBD1 matching over 8 bases. This clonotype was obtained from a human donor with HPV-associated anogenital cancer. CDR3 nucleotide sequence: TGTGCCAGCACCTCCACCGGGACAGGCTTCTCTGGGGCCAACGTCCTGACTTTC. Protein: CASTSTGTGFSGANVLTF.